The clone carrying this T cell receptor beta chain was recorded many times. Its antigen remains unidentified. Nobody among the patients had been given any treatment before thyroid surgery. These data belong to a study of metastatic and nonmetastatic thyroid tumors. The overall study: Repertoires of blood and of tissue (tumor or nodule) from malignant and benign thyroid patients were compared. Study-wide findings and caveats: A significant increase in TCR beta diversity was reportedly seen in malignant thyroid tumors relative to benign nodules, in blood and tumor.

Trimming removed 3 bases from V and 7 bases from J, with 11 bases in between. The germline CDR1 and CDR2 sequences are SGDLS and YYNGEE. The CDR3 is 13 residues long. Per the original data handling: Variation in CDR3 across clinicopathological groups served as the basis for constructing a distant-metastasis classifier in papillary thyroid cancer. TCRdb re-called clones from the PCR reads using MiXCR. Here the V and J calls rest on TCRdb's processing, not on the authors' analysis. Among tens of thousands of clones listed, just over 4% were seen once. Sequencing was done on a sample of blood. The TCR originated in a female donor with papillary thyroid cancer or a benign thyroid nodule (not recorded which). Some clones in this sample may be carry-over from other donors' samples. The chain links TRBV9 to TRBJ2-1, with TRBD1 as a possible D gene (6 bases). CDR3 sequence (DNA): TGTGCCAGCAGCGCCCTCACAGGGAATGAGCAGTTCTTC. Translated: CASSALTGNEQFF.